These T cell receptor beta chains were read from a single sample in a study of blood T cell repertoires in COVID-19. Profiled with immunoSEQ multiplex PCR; TCRdb holds only in-frame clones, not every one. The table has about 140,000 clones, about 80% seen once. Sequencing input: peripheral blood. Receptors originate from a human donor in a cohort sampled during active COVID-19. CDR3s include the opening cysteine and the closing phenylalanine or tryptophan. A D gene is named only where the DNA matches it firmly. Only part of the rows carry a size: once, few, many, or a class if the clone is expanded.

>TRBD1|NA|13|TRBV10-3|TRBJ2-5
CAISGQGTETQYF
TGTGCCATCAGTGGACAGGGTACAGAGACCCAGTACTTC
>NA|NA|14|TRBV5-6|TRBJ2-3
CASSLPRRTDTQYF
TGTGCCAGCAGCTTGCCGAGGAGGACAGATACGCAGTATTTT
>NA|NA|11|TRBV12-3/TRBV12-4|TRBJ2-3
CASSPRDTQYF
TGTGCCAGCAGCCCCAGGGATACGCAGTATTTT
>NA|NA|15|TRBV28|TRBJ1-1
CASIPQGLMNTEAFF
TGTGCCAGCATTCCCCAGGGCCTAATGAACACTGAAGCTTTCTTT
>TRBD1|NA|15|TRBV27|TRBJ1-4
CASSRRTGGDEKLFF
TGTGCCAGCAGCCGAAGGACAGGGGGCGATGAAAAACTGTTTTTT
>NA|few|13|TRBV2|TRBJ1-5
CASSDNSNQPQHF
TGTGCCAGCAGTGACAATAGCAATCAGCCCCAGCATTTT
>NA|NA|15|TRBV28|TRBJ2-5
CASSPIRDKGQTQYF
TGTGCCAGCAGTCCGATCCGGGACAAGGGACAGACCCAGTACTTC
>TRBD1|NA|16|TRBV27|TRBJ2-2
CASNAPGTGNTGELFF
TGTGCCAGTAACGCACCCGGGACAGGGAACACCGGGGAGCTGTTTTTT
>NA|NA|13|TRBV3-1/TRBV3-2|TRBJ1-5
CASSRTGQGPQHF
TGTGCCAGCAGCCGGACTGGTCAAGGGCCCCAGCATTTT
>TRBD1|NA|18|TRBV4-1|TRBJ1-5
CASSQVGQGADSNQPQHF
TGCGCCAGCAGCCAAGTAGGACAGGGGGCCGATAGCAATCAGCCCCAGCATTTT
>TRBD1|NA|15|TRBV28|TRBJ2-7
CASSSTGTGGGKQYF
TGTGCCAGCAGTTCAACCGGGACAGGGGGCGGTAAACAGTACTTC
>TRBD2|NA|14|TRBV7-9|TRBJ2-3
CASSARGGSDTQYF
TGTGCCAGCAGCGCCCGGGGGGGTTCAGATACGCAGTATTTT
>TRBD1|NA|15|TRBV2|TRBJ1-1
CASSEARGPNTEAFF
TGTGCCAGCAGTGAAGCAAGGGGGCCGAACACTGAAGCTTTCTTT
>TRBD2|NA|17|TRBV7-2|TRBJ2-3
CASSKSSGGVRTDTQYF
TGTGCCAGCAGCAAATCTAGCGGGGGGGTTCGCACAGATACGCAGTATTTT
>NA|NA|15|TRBV28|TRBJ2-7
CASSLNGANRYEQYF
TGTGCCAGCAGTTTAAATGGTGCGAACCGCTACGAGCAGTACTTC
>TRBD1|NA|19|TRBV7-8|TRBJ1-2
CASSLKLGTGVAGSNGYTF
TGTGCCAGCAGCTTGAAATTGGGGACAGGGGTGGCGGGTTCAAATGGCTACACCTTC
>NA|NA|13|TRBV12-3/TRBV12-4|TRBJ1-1
CASRPGMNTEAFF
TGTGCCAGCAGACCTGGCATGAACACTGAAGCTTTCTTT
>TRBD2|NA|16|TRBV11-2|TRBJ2-5
CASSPRLAGGLETQYF
TGTGCCAGCAGCCCCCGACTAGCGGGGGGGCTAGAGACCCAGTACTTC
>TRBD1|once|13|TRBV7-8|TRBJ2-7
CASSEGQGPKQYF
TGTGCCAGCAGCGAGGGACAGGGTCCGAAGCAGTACTTC
>NA|NA|10|TRBV5-8|TRBJ1-6
CASSFFGLHF
TGTGCCAGCAGCTTCTTCGGTCTCCACTTT
>TRBD1|NA|13|TRBV29-1|TRBJ2-7
CSVGRDRGPEQYF
TGCAGCGTTGGCCGGGACAGGGGGCCCGAGCAGTACTTC
>TRBD2|NA|16|TRBV12-5|TRBJ2-3
CASGLVAGAYTDTQYF
TGTGCTAGTGGTTTGGTAGCGGGGGCCTACACAGATACGCAGTATTTT
>NA|NA|12|TRBV28|TRBJ2-5
CASSQTRETQYF
TGTGCCAGCAGCCAAACGAGAGAGACCCAGTACTTC
>NA|NA|14|TRBV3-1/TRBV3-2|TRBJ2-1
CASSHHGENNEQFF
TGTGCCAGCAGCCACCACGGAGAGAACAATGAGCAGTTCTTC
>NA|NA|15|TRBV18|TRBJ1-2
CASSPETRGYYGYTF
TGTGCCAGCTCACCGGAGACAAGGGGGTACTATGGCTACACCTTC
>TRBD1|NA|13|TRBV10-3|TRBJ2-5
CAISRTGQETQYF
TGTGCCATCAGTAGGACAGGGCAAGAGACCCAGTACTTC